The 31 T cell receptor beta chains listed next were all sequenced from one sample in a study of T cell changes during pregnancy in multiple sclerosis. Data came from immunoSEQ multiplex PCR; TCRdb stores just in-frame clones and leaves some out. The sample has about 70,000 clones; about 90% are singletons. This specimen consisted of CD4+ T cells from peripheral blood mononuclear cells, obtained after pregnancy. These receptors were collected from a female donor with multiple sclerosis, enrolled in a pregnancy study.

The chain has TRBV7-9 and TRBJ2-1, with 15 bases aligning to TRBD2. This CDR3 is built from 17 residues. Germline CDR1 reads SEHNR; CDR2 reads FQNEAQ (reference sequence). The junction had 9 bases not matched to a gene; V was cut back by 5 bases and J by 7 bases. The CDR3 reads CASSPGTSGRKKNEQFF. CDR3 in DNA: TGTGCCAGCAGCCCCGGGACTAGCGGGAGGAAGAAGAATGAGCAGTTCTTC.

The V call is TRBV7-3, the J call TRBJ2-1, with D possibly being TRBD1 (6 bases). The germline V gene has CDR1 SGHTA and CDR2 FQGTGA. The CDR3 runs 14 residues. Trimming took 3 bases from V and 5 from J, leaving 11 bases between them. As DNA, the CDR3 is TGTGCCAGCAGCTTGGCAGGGGCTAACAATGAGCAGTTCTTC. Its translation: CASSLAGANNEQFF. The full variable domain, in which reference TRBV7-3 and TRBJ2-1 provide the parts outside the CDR3, is GAGVSQTPSNKVTEKGKYVELRCDPISGHTALYWYRQSLGQGPEFLIYFQGTGAADDSGLPNDRFFAVRPEGSVSTLKIQRTERGDSAVYLCASSLAGANNEQFFGPGTRLTVL.

This chain links TRBV27 with TRBJ2-6; a weak D match, TRBD1 (5 bases). Trimming removed 5 bases from V and 0 bases from J, with 11 bases in between. Germline V gene sequence: CDR1 MNHEY, CDR2 SMNVEV (reference sequence). The CDR3 is made up of 16 amino acids. CDR3 bases: TGTGCCAGCAGTGCTATCCAGGGCTCTGGGGCCAACGTCCTGACTTTC. As protein: CASSAIQGSGANVLTF.

This clone was counted a single time. This sample includes further DNA sequences coding for the same CDR3. The CDR3, as DNA: TGCGCCAGCAGTCCGGGACAGGGGACCTACAATGAGCAGTTCTTC. Protein sequence: CASSPGQGTYNEQFF. V usage is TRBV5-1 and J usage is TRBJ2-1, with 10 positions matching TRBD1. The CDR3 has 15 amino acids. The V and J ends lost 5 bases and 2 bases, in that order; junction bases with no gene match: 4. Germline assignment: CDR1 SGHRS and CDR2 YFSETQ.

Only a few counts were recorded for this clone. The rearrangement joins TRBV2 to TRBJ1-1, with 7 bases aligning to TRBD1. The germline V gene encodes CDR1 SNHLY and CDR2 FYNNEI. There are 16 residues in the CDR3. J gave up 0 bases and V 1 base, and 5 bases lay outside the gene matches. The CDR3 DNA reads as TGTGCCAGCAGTGAAGATGGCAGGGGGATGAACACTGAAGCTTTCTTT. It specifies CASSEDGRGMNTEAFF.

The chain combines TRBV7-9 with TRBJ1-1; 9 positions agree with TRBD1. The CDR3 is 16 amino acids. CDR1 is SEHNR, CDR2 FQNEAQ, per germline (reference sequence). The junction had 16 bases not matched to a gene; V was cut back by 7 bases and J by 7 bases. This CDR3 is CASKGRDREVFGEAFF. CDR3 nucleotide sequence: TGTGCCAGCAAGGGCCGGGACAGGGAAGTGTTTGGTGAAGCTTTCTTT. The full variable domain, completed using reference TRBV7-9 and TRBJ1-1, is DTGVSQNPRHKITKRGQNVTFRCDPISEHNRLYWYRQTLGQGPEFLTYFQNEAQLEKSRLLSDRFSAERPKGSFSTLEIQRTEQGDSAMYLCASKGRDREVFGEAFFGQGTRLTVV.

The V and J genes are TRBV2 and TRBJ2-1; D possibly corresponds to TRBD1 (6 bases). V lost 0 bases and J lost 4, with 13 bases in between. This CDR3 has 16 residues. Germline V CDR1 and CDR2: SNHLY, FYNNEI. The CDR3 reads CASSEAPGTRYNEQFF. CDR3 bases: TGTGCCAGCAGTGAAGCTCCCGGGACAAGATACAATGAGCAGTTCTTC.

V gene TRBV5-5 combines with J gene TRBJ2-2; maybe TRBD2 (6 bases). The CDR3 totals 15 residues. Trimming took 5 bases from V and 2 from J, leaving 13 bases between them. Germline lookup yields CDR1 SGHKS and CDR2 YYEKEE (reference sequence). The chain's CDR3 is CASRKEGANTGELFF. The DNA for the CDR3 is TGTGCCAGCAGAAAGGAGGGCGCTAACACCGGGGAGCTGTTTTTT. The full variable domain, with the rest looked up from reference TRBV5-5 and TRBJ2-2, is DAGVTQSPTHLIKTRGQQVTLRCSPISGHKSVSWYQQVLGQGPQFIFQYYEKEERGRGNFPDRFSARQFPNYSSELNVNALLLGDSALYLCASRKEGANTGELFFGEGSRLTVL.

The V gene is TRBV28, the J gene TRBJ1-4; 8 bases are a match to TRBD1. CDR1 and CDR2 (germline): MDHEN, SYDVKM. This CDR3 has 14 residues. The junction had 4 bases not matched to a gene; V was cut back by 6 bases and J by 4 bases. The CDR3 loop reads CASRFDRGNEKLFF. DNA for the CDR3: TGTGCCAGCAGGTTCGACAGGGGTAATGAAAAACTGTTTTTT.

This clone was found once. The CDR3 DNA follows: TGTGCCAGCAGCTTAGTATCGCAGGGGACCCCCTACGAGCAGTACTTC. As protein: CASSLVSQGTPYEQYF. The J gene is TRBJ2-7, the V gene TRBV7-6; tentatively, D is TRBD1 (6 bases). CDR3 size: 16 residues. Germline V CDR1 and CDR2: SGHVS, FNYEAQ. Trimming cost V 1 base and J 2 bases, with 15 bases left between them.

In DNA, the CDR3 is TGTGCCTGGAGTGGGGATACAGGGGTGTATACAGATACGCAGTATTTT. Translation gives CAWSGDTGVYTDTQYF. The V and J genes are TRBV30 and TRBJ2-3; the match to TRBD1 covers 7 bases. V shed 1 base, J shed 3 bases, and the junction held 10 bases outside the gene matches. Germline V gene data show CDR1 as GTSNPN and CDR2 as SVGIG (reference sequence). The CDR3 is 16 residues long.

V usage is TRBV19 and J usage is TRBJ2-1; TRBD2 matches 13 bases. The CDR3 is 16 amino acids. V shed 3 bases, J shed 7 bases, and the junction held 6 bases outside the gene matches. The germline V gene encodes CDR1 LNHDA and CDR2 SQIVND (reference sequence). The CDR3 DNA reads as TGTGCCAGTAGTATCCGACTAGCGGGGGGTGCAAATGAGCAGTTCTTC. Its translation is CASSIRLAGGANEQFF. Drawing the rest from reference TRBV19 and TRBJ2-1, the complete variable domain is DGGITQSPKYLFRKEGQNVTLSCEQNLNHDAMYWYRQDPGQGLRLIYYSQIVNDFQKGDIAEGYSVSREKKESFPLTVTSAQKNPTAFYLCASSIRLAGGANEQFFGPGTRLTVL.

The chain employs TRBV9 and TRBJ2-7, with 14 bases fitting TRBD2. The germline V gene encodes CDR1 SGDLS and CDR2 YYNGEE. V lost 4 bases, J lost 5 bases, and 8 bases stayed unmatched. The CDR3 is 16 amino acids. The CDR3 coding sequence is TGTGCCAGCAGCTCCCGACTAGCGGGAGGGCAAGACGAGCAGTACTTC. Protein sequence: CASSSRLAGGQDEQYF.

This clone was detected only once. The chain carries TRBV2 and TRBJ2-7; TRBD2 might be the D (6 bases). Germline V gives CDR1 SNHLY, CDR2 FYNNEI. Deletions cut 7 bases from V and 3 bases from J, with 13 bases between. The CDR3 contains 13 residues. CDR3 DNA sequence: TGTGCCAGCACTAAAGGAGGGGTCTACGAGCAGTACTTC. Amino acids: CASTKGGVYEQYF.

The chain carries TRBV14 and TRBJ2-2; 10 nucleotides line up with TRBD1. CDR1 and CDR2 from the germline V gene are SGHDN and FVKESK. The CDR3 runs to 14 residues. V was pared by 7 bases and J by 4 bases, with 3 bases of the junction left unmatched. The CDR3 spells CASNRDRGTGELFF. DNA of the CDR3: TGTGCCAGCAACCGGGACAGGGGCACCGGGGAGCTGTTTTTT.

This chain joins TRBV11-2 and TRBJ2-7, with TRBD1 identical over 7 bases. This CDR3 region has 12 residues. The trim removed 7 bases at V and 6 bases at J, leaving 6 bases unmatched. Per the germline V gene, CDR1 is SGHAT and CDR2 is FQNNGV. CDR3 DNA: TGTGCCAGCATCCAGGGGACAGCCGAGCAGTACTTC. Its translation: CASIQGTAEQYF.

This sequence joins TRBV5-1 and TRBJ1-1; maybe TRBD1 (5 bases). This CDR3 has 14 amino acids. Germline V CDR1 and CDR2: SGHRS, YFSETQ. Trimming shortened V by 4 bases and J by 1 base, and 11 bases separated the two germline ends. The CDR3: CASSRGLENTEAFF. CDR3 in DNA: TGCGCCAGCAGCAGGGGACTAGAGAACACTGAAGCTTTCTTT. The whole variable domain, filled in from reference TRBV5-1 and TRBJ1-1, reads KAGVTQTPRYLIKTRGQQVTLSCSPISGHRSVSWYQQTPGQGLQFLFEYFSETQRNKGNFPGRFSGRQFSNSRSEMNVSTLELGDSALYLCASSRGLENTEAFFGQGTRLTVV.

This chain uses TRBV2 with TRBJ2-2; D ambiguous. Germline V gene lookup returns CDR1 SNHLY and CDR2 FYNNEI. This CDR3 is built from 14 residues. V lost 6 bases and J 1 base, leaving 9 bases between the germline ends. CDR3 in amino acids: CASRLLGNTGELFF. CDR3 nucleotide sequence: TGTGCCAGCAGGCTACTTGGGAACACCGGGGAGCTGTTTTTT.

V is TRBV30 and J is TRBJ2-1; 7 bases agree with TRBD1. The V gene's germline CDR1 is GTSNPN and CDR2 SVGIG (reference sequence). The CDR3 is 14 amino acids. Trimming removed 1 base from V and 7 bases from J; junction bases left unmatched: 7. CDR3 protein: CAWSGMGQRNEQFF. CDR3 nucleotide sequence: TGTGCCTGGAGTGGGATGGGACAGAGGAATGAGCAGTTCTTC.

V gene TRBV9 combines with J gene TRBJ2-1; D unclear. CDR1 is SGDLS, CDR2 YYNGEE, per germline. Trimming shortened V by 0 bases and J by 0 bases, and 7 bases separated the two germline ends. CDR3 length equals 15 residues. CDR3 coding DNA: TGTGCCAGCAGCGTAGCCCAGTACTCCTACAATGAGCAGTTCTTC. It yields the protein CASSVAQYSYNEQFF.

This clone came up once. The chain recombines TRBV7-3 with TRBJ1-1; TRBD1 might be the D (6 bases). V was pared by 5 bases and J by 12 bases, with 16 bases between. This CDR3 has 12 residues. The germline CDR1 and CDR2 sequences are SGHTA and FQGTGA. The DNA for the CDR3 is TGTGCCAGCAGCGAGAACCAGGGGTCGCCTTTCTTT. Translation: CASSENQGSPFF.

The V and J genes are TRBV5-1 and TRBJ1-2, with 10 bases matching TRBD1. The ends lost 2 bases at V and 5 bases at J; junction bases unmatched: 6. CDR3 length: 15 amino acids. CDR1 SGHRS and CDR2 YFSETQ come from the germline V gene. The CDR3 sequence: CASSFGDRGQYGYTF. CDR3 DNA: TGCGCCAGCAGCTTCGGTGACAGGGGGCAATATGGCTACACCTTC.

The chain links TRBV7-9 to TRBJ1-2, with unresolved D. V dropped 4 bases and J dropped 8 bases, with 17 bases sitting between them. The germline V gene has CDR1 SEHNR and CDR2 FQNEAQ (reference sequence). The CDR3 sequence is 14 residues long. The CDR3 region is CASSSDVFRGGYTF. The CDR3, as DNA: TGTGCCAGCAGCTCGGACGTATTCCGGGGAGGCTACACCTTC.

Within the sample, this clone is medium-sized (0.01 to 0.1%). V is TRBV28 and J is TRBJ1-2, with unresolved D. The V gene lost 1 base and the J gene lost 7 bases, with 7 bases spanning the gap. Germline V gene data show CDR1 as MDHEN and CDR2 as SYDVKM. This CDR3 has 12 residues. The CDR3 DNA reads as TGTGCCAGCAGTTTATTGAGAAGTGGCTACACCTTC. Amino acid sequence: CASSLLRSGYTF.

This clone was counted between two and nine times. The chain carries TRBV14 and TRBJ1-4; TRBD1 agrees at 12 bases. CDR1 and CDR2 from the germline V gene are SGHDN and FVKESK. Trimming took 1 base from V and 5 from J; bases not matched to a gene: 8. The CDR3 spans 18 residues. The CDR3 spells CASSQGDRGPRNNEKLFF. The DNA for the CDR3 is TGTGCCAGCAGCCAAGGGGACAGGGGGCCCCGGAACAATGAAAAACTGTTTTTT.

The chain combines TRBV30 with TRBJ1-6; 8 bases fit TRBD1. The CDR3 sequence is 15 residues long. Germline trimming cut 1 base from V and 7 bases from J; bases unmatched to any gene: 6. The germline V gene has CDR1 GTSNPN and CDR2 SVGIG (reference sequence). Here the CDR3 DNA reads TGTGCCTGGAGTGCCCGGACAGGGCAAAATTCACCCCTCCACTTT. It translates to CAWSARTGQNSPLHF.

The chain combines TRBV6-5 with TRBJ1-4; D is possibly TRBD1 (5 bases). The V end was cut by 5 bases, the J end by 4 bases, with 8 bases between. This CDR3 contains 13 residues. Germline CDR1 is MNHEY and CDR2 is SVGAGI. CDR3 in DNA: TGTGCCAGCAGTAGGGGTGGTAATGAAAAACTGTTTTTT. Residues: CASSRGGNEKLFF.

The rearrangement uses TRBV6-1 and TRBJ1-1, with 7 bases identical to TRBD1. With V trimmed by 5 bases and J by 4 bases, 4 bases remained unmatched. From germline, CDR1 is MNHNS and CDR2 SASEGT. The CDR3 has 13 residues. CDR3 bases: TGTGCCAGCAGTCGGTGGGACAGCACTGAAGCTTTCTTT. It is translated as CASSRWDSTEAFF.

This chain uses TRBV7-8 with TRBJ2-1, with 11 bases aligning to TRBD2. The J segment lost 1 base and the V segment lost 4 bases, leaving 6 bases of the junction unmatched. This CDR3 contains 17 residues. Germline CDR1 and CDR2: SGHVS and FQNEAQ. The DNA for the CDR3 is TGTGCCAGCAGCTCACGTACTAGCGGGGGATCCTACAATGAGCAGTTCTTC. This encodes CASSSRTSGGSYNEQFF.

This chain connects TRBV6-6 to TRBJ2-1; tentative D call: TRBD1 (5 bases). V dropped 1 base and J dropped 13 bases, with 11 bases sitting between them. The CDR3 is made up of 12 amino acids. Per germline, CDR1 MNHNY and CDR2 SVGAGI (reference sequence). The CDR3 sequence: CASSYYDSFQFF. The CDR3 nucleotides read TGTGCCAGCAGTTACTATGACAGTTTCCAGTTCTTC.

The rearrangement uses TRBV27 and TRBJ2-7; 7 bases map to TRBD1. Trimming at V came to 0 bases and at J to 5 bases, leaving 13 bases not matched to a gene. This CDR3 comprises 17 residues. CDR1 is MNHEY and CDR2 is SMNVEV in the germline V gene (reference sequence). Here the CDR3 DNA reads TGTGCCAGCAGTTTATCGATTAGGACAGGCGCTTTACACGAGCAGTACTTC. This encodes CASSLSIRTGALHEQYF.